This TCR beta chain was obtained from a study of technical replicates of blood from a handful of donors. Trimming stripped 4 bases from V and 6 bases from J, with 4 bases between. This CDR3 contains 10 residues. The V gene's germline CDR1 is SQVTM and CDR2 ANQGSEA. Libraries were prepared by immunoSEQ multiplex PCR; TCRdb keeps only in-frame clonotypes and omits some of them. The table includes 95,000 to 100,000 clones, under 96% detected once. V is TRBV29-1 and J is TRBJ2-1; D call uncertain. The source of this sequence is a human donor in good health. Sequencing was performed on T cells isolated from PBMCs. CDR3 sequence (DNA): TGCAGCGTTGCCGGCAATGAGCAGTTCTTC. It specifies CSVAGNEQFF.